The 27 T cell receptor beta chains listed next were all sequenced from one sample in a study of monozygotic twins with inflammatory bowel disease. TCRdb reworked the 5' RACE reads into one entry per CDR3 protein, no DNA. This repertoire includes 150,000 to 200,000 distinct CDR3 sequences. The material sequenced was blood. The receptor source for this set is a human donor with ulcerative colitis or Crohn's disease, or a healthy co-twin of an affected twin (not recorded which).

CDR3: CASTPAGRGGASWNEQFF. The chain combines TRBV12-3 or TRBV12-4 with TRBJ2-1; the D gene TCRdb calls, TRBD2, cannot be checked with no DNA. The CDR3 has 18 amino acids.

V and J are TRBV29-1 and TRBJ2-1. This CDR3 has 13 residues. Per the germline V gene, CDR1 is SQVTM and CDR2 is ANQGSEA. The CDR3 sequence: CSAAYLGNNEQFF.

The genes are TRBV14 and TRBJ1-2; with no DNA, the TCRdb D assignment of TRBD1 cannot be verified. This CDR3 is built from 13 residues. From germline, CDR1 is SGHDN and CDR2 FVKESK. CDR3: CASSPGRVYGYTF.

The chain is built from TRBV5-1 and TRBJ2-1; as DNA is missing, the TRBD2 call by TCRdb cannot be tested. CDR1 is SGHRS, CDR2 YFSETQ, per germline. CDR3 length equals 16 residues. The CDR3 sequence: CASSLGSSGSYNEQFF.

The rearrangement uses TRBV29-1 and TRBJ1-2; the D call of TRBD1 rests on TCRdb alone, since no DNA is present to check it. Germline assignment: CDR1 SQVTM and CDR2 ANQGSEA. This CDR3 contains 11 residues. The CDR3 here is CSLPGDYGYTF.

The chain uses TRBV5-4 and TRBJ2-5. CDR3 length: 14 residues. Looked up from germline, CDR1 is SGHNT and CDR2 is YYREEE (reference sequence). The CDR3 here is CASSLAVTQETQYF. The full variable domain, with the rest looked up from reference TRBV5-4 and TRBJ2-5, is ETGVTQSPTHLIKTRGQQVTLRCSSQSGHNTVSWYQQALGQGPQFIFQYYREEENGRGNFPPRFSGLQFPNYSSELNVNALELDDSALYLCASSLAVTQETQYFGPGTRLLVL.

This chain joins TRBV28 and TRBJ1-1. CDR1 is MDHEN, CDR2 SYDVKM, per germline. The CDR3 consists of 12 residues. CDR3 loop: CASRRMGTEAFF.

This chain connects TRBV20-1 to TRBJ1-1; lacking DNA, the TRBD1 call made by TCRdb goes unchecked. Germline loops: CDR1 DFQATT, CDR2 SNEGSKA (reference sequence). This CDR3 has 16 amino acids. Here the CDR3 reads CSARDSGRGRNTEAFF.

This sequence joins TRBV7-2 and TRBJ2-7; the TCRdb D gene call, TRBD2, has no DNA to confirm it. Germline CDR1 SGHTA, CDR2 FQGNSA. This CDR3 contains 15 residues. The CDR3 reads CASSLDVGRSYEQYF.

The J gene is TRBJ2-4, the V gene TRBV20-1; the TCRdb call, TRBD2, lacks DNA for checking. Per the germline V gene, CDR1 is DFQATT and CDR2 is SNEGSKA (reference sequence). The CDR3 sequence is 15 residues long. Here the CDR3 reads CSARDGREAKNIQYF.

The rearrangement uses TRBV5-1 and TRBJ1-5; TCRdb proposes TRBD1, but this gene call is untestable without DNA. The V gene's germline CDR1 is SGHRS and CDR2 YFSETQ. The CDR3 sequence is 17 residues long. The CDR3 protein is CASSFRQGGRSNQPQHF.

V usage is TRBV6-6 and J usage is TRBJ2-3; the TCRdb call, TRBD2, lacks DNA for checking. There are 14 residues in the CDR3. Germline CDR1 MNHNY, CDR2 SVGAGI (reference sequence). CDR3 protein: CASILSGGPDTQYF.

The chain recombines TRBV11-1 with TRBJ2-2; TCRdb returns TRBD1, unconfirmable since there is no DNA. Germline V gives CDR1 SGHAT, CDR2 FQDESV (reference sequence). The CDR3 is 20 residues long. This CDR3 is CASILKGPPRDVYNTGELFF.

The chain carries TRBV20-1 and TRBJ2-7; TCRdb reports TRBD1, a call that lacks DNA to check it against. The CDR3 length is 13 residues. Germline V gene sequence: CDR1 DFQATT, CDR2 SNEGSKA (reference sequence). Here the CDR3 reads CSSTSTGFSEQYF.

The chain employs TRBV3-1 and TRBJ2-5. Germline CDR1 LGHDT, CDR2 YNNKEL (reference sequence). The CDR3 contains 13 residues. This chain's CDR3 is CASSQKRQETQYF.

CDR3 in amino acids: CASQGGLADTQYF. The rearrangement links TRBV7-6 to TRBJ2-3; TCRdb's D call, TRBD1, is unchecked because there is no DNA. CDR1 SGHVS and CDR2 FNYEAQ come from the germline V gene. The length of the CDR3 is 13 residues.

V is TRBV11-2 and J is TRBJ1-2; as DNA is missing, the TRBD1 call by TCRdb cannot be tested. The CDR3 runs to 12 residues. Per the germline V gene, CDR1 is SGHAT and CDR2 is FQNNGV. This CDR3 reads CASSTTGHLYTF.

The V and J genes are TRBV9 and TRBJ2-7; without DNA, the TCRdb call of TRBD1 cannot be checked. Germline loops: CDR1 SGDLS, CDR2 YYNGEE. This CDR3 has 15 amino acids. The CDR3 reads CASSDGGAGIKKQYF.

J is TRBJ2-2 and V is TRBV12-3 or TRBV12-4. CDR3 size: 12 residues. The CDR3 loop is CASSLHTGELFF.

The chain recombines TRBV7-9 with TRBJ2-3. This CDR3 has 17 residues. Germline CDR1 reads SEHNR; CDR2 reads FQNEAQ (reference sequence). The CDR3 region is CASSLALGVSSTDTQYF.

CDR3 in amino acids: CASSIPPTGNAGNTIYF. The V and J genes are TRBV19 and TRBJ1-3; TCRdb's D gene call, TRBD1, goes unchecked for lack of DNA. The CDR3 spans 17 residues. Germline values: CDR1 LNHDA, CDR2 SQIVND (reference sequence).

This chain uses TRBV6-2 or TRBV6-3 with TRBJ2-7; TCRdb gives TRBD2 as the D gene, but with no DNA this cannot be confirmed. The V gene's germline CDR1 is MNHEY and CDR2 SVGEGT. The CDR3 has 19 residues. CDR3 sequence reads: CASSSARDYRYSSSYEQYF.

This chain connects TRBV21-1 to TRBJ2-4; TCRdb's D gene call, TRBD1, goes unchecked for lack of DNA. TRBV21-1 is a pseudogene. The CDR3 contains 17 residues. CDR3 loop: CASSRKRTVWSKNIQYF.

The chain combines TRBV7-2 with TRBJ2-7; the D call from TCRdb, TRBD2, cannot be confirmed without DNA. The CDR3 runs 14 residues. Per germline, CDR1 SGHTA and CDR2 FQGNSA. CDR3 in amino acids: CASSLVAGGYEQYF. The complete variable domain, with remaining parts taken from reference TRBV7-2 and TRBJ2-7, reads GAGVSQSPSNKVTEKGKDVELRCDPISGHTALYWYRQSLGQGLEFLIYFQGNSAPDKSGLPSDRFSAERTGGSVSTLTIQRTQQEDSAVYLCASSLVAGGYEQYFGPGTRLTVT.

J is TRBJ2-1 and V is TRBV20-1. CDR1 DFQATT and CDR2 SNEGSKA come from the germline V gene (reference sequence). The CDR3 totals 13 residues. The CDR3 reads CSAFRPGDDEQFF.

The chain carries TRBV10-3 and TRBJ1-1; TCRdb reports TRBD1, a call that lacks DNA to check it against. Germline values: CDR1 ENHRY, CDR2 SYGVKD. CDR3 length equals 14 residues. This CDR3 reads CAISEGQGNTEAFF.

The J gene is TRBJ1-3, the V gene TRBV30; TCRdb selects TRBD1, and the lack of DNA leaves this call unchecked. There are 13 residues in the CDR3. The germline CDR1 and CDR2 sequences are GTSNPN and SVGIG (reference sequence). CDR3 sequence reads: CAWSSGVSNTIYF.